The 10 T cell receptor beta chains below come from one sample, sequenced in a study of healthy donors' naive CD4 and CD8 T cells. TCR libraries were built from 500 to 550 ng of total RNA by linear amplification. TCRdb redid the calling of the reads with MiXCR, one entry per CDR3 protein. The repertoire holds about 180,000 distinct CDR3 sequences, with about 70% as singletons. The source material was naive CD4+ and CD8+ T cells sorted from blood, pooled from several donors. Receptors were obtained from a pool of human donors in good health; the sample pools cells from several healthy donors.

This sequence joins TRBV6-6 and TRBJ1-5; 7 positions agree with TRBD1. With 0 bases clipped from V and 2 bases from J, the junction kept 4 bases outside the gene matches. The CDR3 contains 16 residues. The germline CDR1 and CDR2 sequences are MNHNY and SVGAGI (reference sequence). The CDR3 DNA reads as TGTGCCAGCAGTTACTCTGGAGGGGGCGGCAATCAGCCCCAGCATTTT. It codes for CASSYSGGGGNQPQHF.

The gene calls are TRBV19 and TRBJ1-2, with D tentatively TRBD1 (5 bases). Germline CDR1 and CDR2: LNHDA and SQIVND (reference sequence). The length of the CDR3 is 13 residues. Trimming pared 7 bases from V and 6 bases from J, leaving 15 bases between. The CDR3 spells CASTTPGSDGYTF. In nucleotides, the CDR3 is TGTGCCAGTACTACCCCAGGGTCGGATGGCTACACCTTC. Looking up the rest from reference TRBV19 and TRBJ1-2 gives the full variable domain: DGGITQSPKYLFRKEGQNVTLSCEQNLNHDAMYWYRQDPGQGLRLIYYSQIVNDFQKGDIAEGYSVSREKKESFPLTVTSAQKNPTAFYLCASTTPGSDGYTFGSGTRLTVV.

The rearrangement links TRBV7-4 to TRBJ1-5, with no clear D. The CDR3 is 15 residues long. Trimming pared 2 bases from V and 0 bases from J, leaving 8 bases between. Germline values: CDR1 SGHVT, CDR2 SQSDAQ. The CDR3 nucleotides are TGTGCCAGCAGCTTATGTGACTATAGCAATCAGCCCCAGCATTTT. Residues: CASSLCDYSNQPQHF.

This chain uses TRBV6-5 with TRBJ1-1, with D possibly matching TRBD1 (5 bases). The CDR3 consists of 14 residues. Trimming left V 5 bases short and J 1 base short, with 11 bases between. Looked up from germline, CDR1 is MNHEY and CDR2 is SVGAGI. The CDR3 coding sequence is TGTGCCAGCAGTCCTCGGGACGGGAACACTGAAGCTTTCTTT. Translation gives CASSPRDGNTEAFF.

The rearrangement links TRBV4-1 to TRBJ2-3, with D perhaps TRBD1 or TRBD2 (5 bases each). Trimming cost V 1 base and J 0 bases, with 17 bases left between them. The CDR3 has 18 residues. CDR1 and CDR2 from the germline V gene are MGHRA and YSYEKL. The CDR3 loop reads CASSQVGDPDTSTDTQYF. The CDR3 DNA reads TGCGCCAGCAGCCAAGTAGGGGACCCGGACACTAGCACAGATACGCAGTATTTT.

The gene calls are TRBV29-1 and TRBJ1-3, with D maybe TRBD1 (5 bases). V was clipped by 1 base and J by 4 bases, with 14 bases between them. Germline values: CDR1 SQVTM, CDR2 ANQGSEA. This CDR3 region has 15 residues. Here the CDR3 DNA reads TGCAGCGTTGAAGCTAAGGGGCGCAGAGGAAACACCATATATTTT. Residues: CSVEAKGRRGNTIYF.

The V and J genes are TRBV6-2 or TRBV6-3 and TRBJ2-5; D not certain. The CDR3 is 11 residues long. Germline CDR1 is MNHEY and CDR2 is SVGEGT. Trimming took off 2 bases at V and 6 bases at J, with 4 bases between the two ends. The DNA for the CDR3 is TGTGCCAGCAGTTACGGCCAGACCCAGTACTTC. Translation gives CASSYGQTQYF.

This chain connects TRBV29-1 to TRBJ2-4, with D tentatively TRBD1 or TRBD2 (5 bases each). The germline CDR1 and CDR2 sequences are SQVTM and ANQGSEA. The CDR3 covers 12 residues. Deletions cut 4 bases from V and 8 bases from J, with 12 bases between. CDR3 loop: CSVAPGPDIQYF. CDR3 coding DNA: TGCAGCGTTGCGCCGGGGCCAGACATTCAGTACTTC.

The chain is built from TRBV5-4 and TRBJ1-2, with 11 bases fitting TRBD1. The CDR3 loop spans 15 amino acids. CDR1 is SGHNT, CDR2 YYREEE, per germline (reference sequence). Trimming at V came to 5 bases and at J to 4 bases, leaving 7 bases not matched to a gene. The CDR3, as DNA: TGTGCCAGCAGGTCACCCGGGACAGGGGGCTATGGCTACACCTTC. It translates to CASRSPGTGGYGYTF.

A remark on this clonotype: An end of the junction differs from the germline gene, which may be a read error. The gene calls are TRBV19 and TRBJ2-3; maybe TRBD2 (6 bases). Germline CDR1 and CDR2: LNHDA and SQIVND (reference sequence). The CDR3 extends over 13 amino acids. The CDR3 is CASTRLGADTHYF. Written as DNA, the CDR3 is TGTGCCAGTACTAGACTAGGGGCAGATACGCACTATTTT.